The 11 T cell receptor beta chains presented below share a single source sample, sequenced in a study of shared clonotypes between healthy human individuals. TCRdb's copy holds only in-frame clones and misses some; the assay was immunoSEQ multiplex PCR. There are 2 million to 3 million clones in the sample; 93% occur only once, and 0.36% lies in the top ten. The sequenced sample consisted of naive CD4+ T cells from PBMCs. Sample subset: CD45RA+ positively selected. The source of these receptors is a man aged 18 to 29 in good health. Some clones in this sample may be carry-over from other donors' samples.

The chain couples TRBV19 to TRBJ2-7, with 11 bases identical to TRBD1. V lost 4 bases and J lost 4; bases outside the gene matches: 6. The V gene's germline CDR1 is LNHDA and CDR2 SQIVND (reference sequence). CDR3 length: 15 amino acids. The CDR3 loop is CASSTGTGGSYEQYF. CDR3 sequence (DNA): TGTGCCAGTAGTACAGGGACAGGGGGTAGTTACGAGCAGTACTTC. The full variable domain, with the rest looked up from reference TRBV19 and TRBJ2-7, is DGGITQSPKYLFRKEGQNVTLSCEQNLNHDAMYWYRQDPGQGLRLIYYSQIVNDFQKGDIAEGYSVSREKKESFPLTVTSAQKNPTAFYLCASSTGTGGSYEQYFGPGTRLTVT.

The gene calls are TRBV19 and TRBJ1-5; the match to TRBD1 covers 7 bases. CDR1 and CDR2 from the germline V gene are LNHDA and SQIVND (reference sequence). V dropped 6 bases and J dropped 1; count of bases not matched to a gene: 9. There are 16 residues in the CDR3. The CDR3 spells CASRNLGQVSNQPQHF. In nucleotides, the CDR3 is TGTGCCAGTAGGAACCTCGGACAGGTGAGCAATCAGCCCCAGCATTTT. Complete variable domain (other parts from reference TRBV19 and TRBJ1-5): DGGITQSPKYLFRKEGQNVTLSCEQNLNHDAMYWYRQDPGQGLRLIYYSQIVNDFQKGDIAEGYSVSREKKESFPLTVTSAQKNPTAFYLCASRNLGQVSNQPQHFGDGTRLSIL.

In this sample, this clone turned up a few times. The chain links TRBV7-6 to TRBJ1-5, with 7 positions matching TRBD1. Germline values: CDR1 SGHVS, CDR2 FNYEAQ. The CDR3 has 17 residues. V shed 6 bases and J 3 bases; nucleotides not matched to a gene: 14. The CDR3 loop is CASSEGAWYTNNQPQHF. CDR3 nucleotides: TGTGCCAGCAGTGAGGGGGCTTGGTATACGAACAATCAGCCCCAGCATTTT.

V usage is TRBV19 and J usage is TRBJ2-1, with 14 bases lining up with TRBD2. J gave up 9 bases and V 3 bases, and 16 bases lay outside the gene matches. Germline CDR1 and CDR2: LNHDA and SQIVND (reference sequence). The CDR3 length is 19 residues. The CDR3 sequence: CASSMETTGTSGRVGEQFF. Here the CDR3 DNA reads TGTGCCAGTAGTATGGAGACCACCGGGACTAGCGGGAGAGTCGGTGAGCAGTTCTTC.

This clone showed up just once. The chain recombines TRBV29-1 with TRBJ1-1; D possibly corresponds to TRBD1 (6 bases). Germline loops: CDR1 SQVTM, CDR2 ANQGSEA. The CDR3 is 10 amino acids. V was trimmed by 3 bases and J by 10 bases, leaving 9 bases between them. The CDR3 bases are TGCAGCGTTGAGGAGGGGGGAGCTTTCTTT. Amino acids: CSVEEGGAFF. Combining the CDR3 with reference TRBV29-1 and TRBJ1-1 gives the whole variable domain SAVISQKPSRDICQRGTSLTIQCQVDSQVTMMFWYRQQPGQSLTLIATANQGSEATYESGFVIDKFPISRPNLTFSTLTVSNMSPEDSSIYLCSVEEGGAFFGQGTRLTVV.

V is TRBV7-9 and J is TRBJ2-1; TRBD2 agrees at 9 bases. Germline assignment: CDR1 SEHNR and CDR2 FQNEAQ (reference sequence). The CDR3 loop spans 17 amino acids. V lost 4 bases to trimming and J lost 2 bases; unmatched junction nucleotides: 9. The CDR3, as DNA: TGTGCCAGCAGCTCTCGGGGGGCGGGAGGGCCCTACAATGAGCAGTTCTTC. As protein: CASSSRGAGGPYNEQFF.

The J gene is TRBJ2-1, the V gene TRBV19; a possible D gene is TRBD1 (6 bases). The CDR3 sequence is 13 residues long. Deletions cut 7 bases from V and 6 bases from J, with 13 bases between. Germline V gene lookup returns CDR1 LNHDA and CDR2 SQIVND (reference sequence). For the CDR3, the DNA is TGTGCCAGTACCGACAGGTACTCCAATGAGCAGTTCTTC. Translation gives CASTDRYSNEQFF.

This sequence joins TRBV6-1 and TRBJ1-1, with a tentative D call TRBD1 (5 bases). Germline loops: CDR1 MNHNS, CDR2 SASEGT. With 3 bases removed from V and 8 bases from J, the gap between germline ends came to 13 bases. The CDR3 totals 13 residues. As DNA, the CDR3 is TGTGCCAGCAGTGATGCAAGGGGTACCGAAGCTTTCTTT. Amino acid sequence: CASSDARGTEAFF.

The chain couples TRBV18 to TRBJ2-1, with D possibly TRBD2 on 5 matching bases. With 1 base removed from V and 8 bases from J, the gap between germline ends came to 18 bases. The germline V gene encodes CDR1 KGHSH and CDR2 LQKENI. The CDR3 contains 16 residues. The CDR3 sequence is CASSPLATSPLDEQFF. The CDR3 nucleotides read TGTGCCAGCTCACCACTAGCGACATCTCCCCTCGATGAGCAGTTCTTC.

The gene calls are TRBV6-1 and TRBJ1-2; 9 bases agree with TRBD1. V gave up 1 base and J gave up 0 bases; unmatched junction bases: 0. The CDR3 has 15 residues. The V gene's germline CDR1 is MNHNS and CDR2 SASEGT. For the CDR3, the DNA is TGTGCCAGCAGTGAAGGACAGGGGGCTAACTATGGCTACACCTTC. Residues: CASSEGQGANYGYTF.

The CDR3 here is CSAGPRQYF. The DNA for the CDR3 is TGCAGTGCGGGCCCAAGGCAGTACTTC. The J gene is TRBJ2-5, the V gene TRBV20-1, with no clear D. Germline V gene lookup returns CDR1 DFQATT and CDR2 SNEGSKA (reference sequence). The V end was cut by 6 bases, the J end by 11 bases, with 10 bases between. CDR3 length: 9 residues.